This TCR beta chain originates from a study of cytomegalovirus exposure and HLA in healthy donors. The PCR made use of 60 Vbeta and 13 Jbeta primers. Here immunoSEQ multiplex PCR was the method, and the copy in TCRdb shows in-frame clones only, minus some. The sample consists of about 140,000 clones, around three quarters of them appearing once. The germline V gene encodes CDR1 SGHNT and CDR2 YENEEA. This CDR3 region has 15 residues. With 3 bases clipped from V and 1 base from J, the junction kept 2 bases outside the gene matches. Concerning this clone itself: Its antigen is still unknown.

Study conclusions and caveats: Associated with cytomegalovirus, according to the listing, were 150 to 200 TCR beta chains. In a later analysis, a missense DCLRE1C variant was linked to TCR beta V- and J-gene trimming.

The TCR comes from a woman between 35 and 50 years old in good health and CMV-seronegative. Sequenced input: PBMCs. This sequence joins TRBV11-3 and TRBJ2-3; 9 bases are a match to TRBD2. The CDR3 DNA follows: TGTGCCAGCAGCTTTAGCGGGAGAGGCACAGATACGCAGTATTTT. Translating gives CASSFSGRGTDTQYF.